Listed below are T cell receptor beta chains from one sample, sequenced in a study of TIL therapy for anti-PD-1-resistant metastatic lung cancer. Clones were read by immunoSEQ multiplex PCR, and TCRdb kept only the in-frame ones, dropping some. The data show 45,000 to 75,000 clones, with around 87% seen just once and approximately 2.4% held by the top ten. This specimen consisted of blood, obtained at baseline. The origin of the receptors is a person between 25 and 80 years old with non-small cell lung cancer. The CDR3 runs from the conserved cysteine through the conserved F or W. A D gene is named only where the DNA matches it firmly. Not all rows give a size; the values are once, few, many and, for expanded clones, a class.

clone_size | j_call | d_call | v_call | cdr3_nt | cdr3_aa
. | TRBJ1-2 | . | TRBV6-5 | TGTGCCAGCAACCCGCATGGCCAAAACGTGTATAGCTACACCTTC | CASNPHGQNVYSYTF
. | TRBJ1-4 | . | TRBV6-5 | TGTGCCAGCTCCCCTGGCGGGGCGAGTTTCGGAAAACTGTTTTTT | CASSPGGASFGKLFF
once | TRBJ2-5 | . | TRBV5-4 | TGTGCCAGCAGCTCCCAAGAGACCCAGTACTTC | CASSSQETQYF
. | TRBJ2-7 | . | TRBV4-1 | TGCGCCAGCAGCCCCGTCGCCGAATCAAAGTACGAGCAGTACTTC | CASSPVAESKYEQYF
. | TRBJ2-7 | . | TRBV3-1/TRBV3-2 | TGTGCCAGCAGCCTCACGATCTACGAGCAGTACTTC | CASSLTIYEQYF
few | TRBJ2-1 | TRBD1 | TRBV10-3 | TGTGCCATTTCGGGACAGCGCAATGAGCAGTTCTTC | CAISGQRNEQFF
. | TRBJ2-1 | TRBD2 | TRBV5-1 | TGCGCCAGCAGCCAGCTTGTAGGAGCGGGAGGTGATGAGCAGTTCTTC | CASSQLVGAGGDEQFF
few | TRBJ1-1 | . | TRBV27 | TGTGCCAGCAGTTTTGGTTCAGGGGTTGAAGCTTTCTTT | CASSFGSGVEAFF
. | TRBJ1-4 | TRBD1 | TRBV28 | TGTGCCAGCAGGGGACAGGGGGCGCCATCGGAAAAACTGTTTTTT | CASRGQGAPSEKLFF
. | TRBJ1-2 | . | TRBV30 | TGTGCCTGGAGTGTGGCAGGCGGAGGCTACACCTTC | CAWSVAGGGYTF
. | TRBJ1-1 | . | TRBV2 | TGTGCCAGCACGGTGCTTGAAGCTTTCTTT | CASTVLEAFF
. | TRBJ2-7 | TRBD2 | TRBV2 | TGTGCCAGCAGTCCCCCCGGAGCGGGAATCTACGAGCAGTACTTC | CASSPPGAGIYEQYF
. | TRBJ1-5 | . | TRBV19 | TGTGCCAGTAGTACGTCGGATCAGCCCCAGCATTTT | CASSTSDQPQHF
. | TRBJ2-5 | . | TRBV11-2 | TGTGCCAGCAGCTTAGCTGGACAGTTTCAAGAGACCCAGTACTTC | CASSLAGQFQETQYF
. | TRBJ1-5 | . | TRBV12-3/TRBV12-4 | TGTGCCAGCAGTTTAGGAAGTCAGCCCCAGCATTTT | CASSLGSQPQHF
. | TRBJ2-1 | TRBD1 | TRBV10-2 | TGCGCCAGCAGTGCTCCCGGGACAGCCCACAATGAGCAGTTCTTC | CASSAPGTAHNEQFF
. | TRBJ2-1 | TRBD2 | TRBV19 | TGTGCCAGTAGTCTCACAACTAGCGGGAACCCTAATGAGCAGTTCTTC | CASSLTTSGNPNEQFF
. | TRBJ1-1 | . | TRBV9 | TGTGCCAGCAGCAAGGAAGGAGGGGGGTATTCAAAAGCTTTCTTT | CASSKEGGGYSKAFF
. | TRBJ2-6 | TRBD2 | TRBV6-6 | TGTGCCAGCACCCCAAGCGGGAGGGTTGGGGCCAACGTCCTGACTTTC | CASTPSGRVGANVLTF
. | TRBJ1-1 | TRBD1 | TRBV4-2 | TGTGCCAGCAGCCCCAGACAGGGTGGTGTGATGAACACTGAAGCTTTCTTT | CASSPRQGGVMNTEAFF
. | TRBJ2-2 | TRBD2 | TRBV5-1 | TGCGCCAGCAGCTCCCGGACTAGCGGGAGCACCGGGGAGCTGTTTTTT | CASSSRTSGSTGELFF
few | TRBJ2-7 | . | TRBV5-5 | TGTGCCAGCACCACCGGGACACCAGACTACGAGCAGTACTTC | CASTTGTPDYEQYF
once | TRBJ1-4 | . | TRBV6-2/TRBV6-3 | TGTGCCAGCAGTTTCCGGTGGTATGAAAAACTGTTTTTT | CASSFRWYEKLFF
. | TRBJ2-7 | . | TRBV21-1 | TGTGCCAGCAGCAAAGTTCGTCCTAGCGGGGGAGTGGTATCCTACGAGCAGTACTTC | CASSKVRPSGGVVSYEQYF
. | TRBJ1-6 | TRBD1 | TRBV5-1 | TGCGCCAGCAGCCCCCGGGACAGTAATTCACCCCTCCACTTT | CASSPRDSNSPLHF
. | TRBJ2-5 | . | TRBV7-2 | TGTGCCAGCAGCTTAGCCTGCTACGAGACCCAGTACTTC | CASSLACYETQYF
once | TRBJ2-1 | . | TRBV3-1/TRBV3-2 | TGTGCCAGCAGCCAAGATGAGGTAGGGAGGAATGAGCAGTTCTTC | CASSQDEVGRNEQFF
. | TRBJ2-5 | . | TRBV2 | TGTGCCAGCAGTGAACCGGGACAAGGCATCGAGACCCAGTACTTC | CASSEPGQGIETQYF
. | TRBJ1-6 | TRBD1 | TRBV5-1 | TGCGCCAGCAGCTCTGGACAGGATAATTCACCCCTCCACTTT | CASSSGQDNSPLHF
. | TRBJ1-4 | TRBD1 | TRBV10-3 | TGTGCCATCAGTGAAAACCAGGGGGCAACTAATGAAAAACTGTTTTTT | CAISENQGATNEKLFF
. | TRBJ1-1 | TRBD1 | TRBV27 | TGTGCCAGCATAGGAGGGGGCGGCACTGAAGCTTTCTTT | CASIGGGGTEAFF
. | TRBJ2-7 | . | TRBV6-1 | TGTGCCAGCAGTGACGGTAATTCCTACGAGCAGTACTTC | CASSDGNSYEQYF
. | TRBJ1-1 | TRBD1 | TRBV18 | TGTGCCAGCTCACCTGGACAGGGCACTGAAGCTTTCTTT | CASSPGQGTEAFF
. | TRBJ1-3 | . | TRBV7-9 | TGTGCCAGCAGCCCCCTTGCAGGGTTTGGAAACACCATATATTTT | CASSPLAGFGNTIYF
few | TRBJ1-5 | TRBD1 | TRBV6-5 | TGTGCCAGCGGTTACGGGACAGGGGGCAATCAGCCCCAGCATTTT | CASGYGTGGNQPQHF
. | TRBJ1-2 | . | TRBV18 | TGTGCCAGCTCACCCGGGCTACAGGAGCGGGGCGGCTACACCTTC | CASSPGLQERGGYTF
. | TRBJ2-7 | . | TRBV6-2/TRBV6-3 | TGTGCCAGCAGTTGGGGGGCGCTCCCCTCCGAGCAGTACTTC | CASSWGALPSEQYF
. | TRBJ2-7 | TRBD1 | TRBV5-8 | TGTGCCAGCAGGGATCGTAGGGACAGCTACGAGCAGTACTTC | CASRDRRDSYEQYF
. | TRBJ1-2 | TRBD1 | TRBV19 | TGTGCCAGTAATTCCGGGACAGGGGGACTCTATGGCTACACCTTC | CASNSGTGGLYGYTF
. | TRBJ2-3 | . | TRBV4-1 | TGCGCCAGCAGCCAAGTAGGCTCAAAAGATACGCAGTATTTT | CASSQVGSKDTQYF
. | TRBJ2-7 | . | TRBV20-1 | TGCAGTGCTAGAGGGGCCGCGGAGTACTTC | CSARGAAEYF
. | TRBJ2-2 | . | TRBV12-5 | TGTGCTAGTGGTTTGCGCCCCGGGTCTGGGTACACCGGGGAGCTGTTTTTT | CASGLRPGSGYTGELFF
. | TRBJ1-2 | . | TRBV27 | TGTGCCAGCAGGGGGGAGGCGCGTGGCTACACCTTC | CASRGEARGYTF
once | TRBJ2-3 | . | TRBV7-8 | TGTGCCAGCAGCCTCGACTCGGCAGATACGCAGTATTTT | CASSLDSADTQYF